These 30 T cell receptor beta chains share one sample of origin, sequenced in a study of TIL therapy for anti-PD-1-resistant metastatic lung cancer. Time point denoted: pre-treatment sample, taken before nivolumab and TIL therapy. Sequencing used immunoSEQ v3. The protocol was immunoSEQ multiplex PCR, while the TCRdb copy is restricted to in-frame clones and leaves out a portion. The sample includes some 60,000 clones, around 63% of them seen just once. The sample was blood, taken at baseline. The receptors were sampled from a person aged 25 to 85 with non-small cell lung cancer.

V gene TRBV7-6 combines with J gene TRBJ2-1; the match to TRBD2 covers 8 bases. CDR3 length: 15 amino acids. Per germline, CDR1 SGHVS and CDR2 FNYEAQ. The V gene end was trimmed by 2 bases and the J gene end by 5 bases; junction bases not matched to a gene: 5. The CDR3 sequence: CASSLISGINNEQFF. The CDR3 nucleotides are TGTGCCAGCAGCTTAATTAGCGGGATCAACAATGAGCAGTTCTTC.

V gene TRBV4-2 combines with J gene TRBJ2-1; perhaps TRBD2 as D (5 bases). V was cut by 4 bases and J by 4 bases, with 17 bases left in between. Germline CDR1 and CDR2: LGHNA and YNFKEQ. The CDR3 runs to 16 residues. CDR3 amino acids: CASSPTTRWTYNEQFF. The DNA for the CDR3 is TGTGCCAGCAGCCCTACGACTCGCTGGACTTACAATGAGCAGTTCTTC.

The genes are TRBV2 and TRBJ2-1; TRBD1 agrees at 9 bases. Trimming removed 8 bases from V and 5 bases from J; junction bases left unmatched: 4. Per germline, CDR1 SNHLY and CDR2 FYNNEI. The CDR3 extends over 13 amino acids. The CDR3 protein is CASAGQGNNEQFF. The DNA for the CDR3 is TGTGCCAGCGCTGGACAGGGGAACAATGAGCAGTTCTTC.

The rearrangement uses TRBV29-1 and TRBJ2-5; 11 nucleotides match TRBD2. The germline CDR1 and CDR2 sequences are SQVTM and ANQGSEA. With V trimmed by 3 bases and J by 6 bases, 3 bases remained unmatched. This CDR3 is 13 amino acids long. The CDR3 DNA follows: TGCAGCGTTGACACTAGCGGGGGTAAGACCCAGTACTTC. This translates into CSVDTSGGKTQYF. The whole variable domain, remainder taken from reference TRBV29-1 and TRBJ2-5, is SAVISQKPSRDICQRGTSLTIQCQVDSQVTMMFWYRQQPGQSLTLIATANQGSEATYESGFVIDKFPISRPNLTFSTLTVSNMSPEDSSIYLCSVDTSGGKTQYFGPGTRLLVL.

The rearrangement links TRBV10-3 to TRBJ2-5; no reliable D call. V was pared by 0 bases and J by 1 base, with 12 bases between. The CDR3 sequence is 16 residues long. CDR1 ENHRY and CDR2 SYGVKD come from the germline V gene. DNA of the CDR3: TGTGCCATCAGTGAGTCTGGCAGCTCAGCCCAAGAGACCCAGTACTTC. Amino acids: CAISESGSSAQETQYF.

The genes are TRBV10-3 and TRBJ2-5; no firm D call. Germline loops: CDR1 ENHRY, CDR2 SYGVKD. This CDR3 comprises 13 residues. Trimming removed 0 bases from V and 5 bases from J, with 7 bases in between. CDR3 loop: CAISESSAETQYF. Here the CDR3 DNA reads TGTGCCATCAGTGAGTCCAGTGCGGAGACCCAGTACTTC.

The chain combines TRBV6-1 with TRBJ2-6; D uncertain. The CDR3 has 15 residues. The V gene lost 5 bases and the J gene lost 0 bases, with 8 bases spanning the gap. Germline V lookup: CDR1 MNHNS, CDR2 SASEGT. The CDR3 here is CASSPDPSGANVLTF. The CDR3 coding sequence is TGTGCCAGCAGTCCGGACCCCTCTGGGGCCAACGTCCTGACTTTC.

This clone was picked up a small number of times. The chain combines TRBV25-1 with TRBJ1-1; D ambiguous. The CDR3 spans 13 residues. Trimming removed 5 bases from V and 1 base from J, with 8 bases in between. Germline V CDR1 and CDR2: MGHDK, SYGVNS. Written as DNA, the CDR3 is TGTGCCAGCAGTCTTGTTTCGAACACTGAAGCTTTCTTT. Residues: CASSLVSNTEAFF. The entire variable domain, with the rest obtained from reference TRBV25-1 and TRBJ1-1, is as follows: EADIYQTPRYLVIGTGKKITLECSQTMGHDKMYWYQQDPGMELHLIHYSYGVNSTEKGDLSSESTVSRIRTEHFPLTLESARPSHTSQYLCASSLVSNTEAFFGQGTRLTVV.

The V call is TRBV5-5, the J call TRBJ1-2; no definite D call. V was trimmed by 2 bases and J by 3 bases, leaving 14 bases between them. The CDR3 totals 15 residues. Germline lookup yields CDR1 SGHKS and CDR2 YYEKEE (reference sequence). The CDR3 here is CASSLFARTDYGYTF. In DNA form, the CDR3 reads TGTGCCAGCAGCTTATTTGCGCGGACGGACTATGGCTACACCTTC.

The chain employs TRBV6-1 and TRBJ2-3; D may be TRBD1 (5 bases). This CDR3 spans 17 amino acids. Germline values: CDR1 MNHNS, CDR2 SASEGT. Trimming stripped 0 bases from V and 2 bases from J, with 15 bases between. In DNA form, the CDR3 reads TGTGCCAGCAGTGAAGCCCGAAGGGGAAAGATCACAGATACGCAGTATTTT. It specifies CASSEARRGKITDTQYF.

The V call is TRBV6-1, the J call TRBJ1-3, with unresolved D. The V gene lost 3 bases and the J gene lost 0 bases, with 9 bases spanning the gap. Germline CDR1 and CDR2: MNHNS and SASEGT. CDR3 length equals 15 residues. The CDR3 bases are TGTGCCAGCAGTGAGGGTGGGTTCTCTGGAAACACCATATATTTT. This sequence encodes CASSEGGFSGNTIYF.

This clone has a handful of counts. CDR3 nucleotides: TGCGCCAGCAGCCGGGTCCTAGCGGGAGGGCCCGCAACCGGGGAGCTGTTTTTT. Encoded protein: CASSRVLAGGPATGELFF. The V gene is TRBV4-1, the J gene TRBJ2-2; 12 bases fit TRBD2. This CDR3 comprises 18 residues. V lost 4 bases to trimming and J lost 5 bases; unmatched junction nucleotides: 11. Germline CDR1 MGHRA, CDR2 YSYEKL.

The rearrangement uses TRBV6-5 and TRBJ2-3; 7 bases fit TRBD2. V lost 2 bases to trimming and J lost 1 base; unmatched junction nucleotides: 0. Germline CDR1 reads MNHEY; CDR2 reads SVGAGI. CDR3 length: 14 residues. CDR3 in DNA: TGTGCCAGCAGTTACCGGGGGGGCACAGATACGCAGTATTTT. Translated, it gives CASSYRGGTDTQYF.

The CDR3 DNA reads as TGCGCCAGCAGCCAAGAGCGAACCGGGGAGCTGTTTTTT. Translated: CASSQERTGELFF. The rearrangement joins TRBV4-1 to TRBJ2-2; no clear D gene. CDR1 and CDR2 from the germline V gene are MGHRA and YSYEKL. Trimming removed 0 bases at V and 5 bases at J, with 4 bases between. The CDR3 runs to 13 residues.

The chain couples TRBV5-1 to TRBJ2-6; D not resolved. Germline CDR1 and CDR2: SGHRS and YFSETQ. With 4 bases removed from V and 2 bases from J, the gap between germline ends came to 7 bases. This CDR3 spans 14 amino acids. CDR3 residues: CASSPGAGANVLTF. The CDR3 region has the DNA TGCGCCAGCAGCCCTGGTGCTGGGGCCAACGTCCTGACTTTC. Full variable domain (rest looked up from reference TRBV5-1 and TRBJ2-6): KAGVTQTPRYLIKTRGQQVTLSCSPISGHRSVSWYQQTPGQGLQFLFEYFSETQRNKGNFPGRFSGRQFSNSRSEMNVSTLELGDSALYLCASSPGAGANVLTFGAGSRLTVL.

This chain links TRBV2 with TRBJ1-5, with 7 bases matching TRBD1. Per germline, CDR1 SNHLY and CDR2 FYNNEI. V lost 6 bases and J lost 2; bases outside the gene matches: 4. This CDR3 region has 14 residues. For the CDR3, the DNA is TGTGCCAGCAGACAGGGGACGGGCAATCAGCCCCAGCATTTT. Protein: CASRQGTGNQPQHF.

The rearrangement joins TRBV15 to TRBJ2-2; D is possibly TRBD1 (6 bases). The length of the CDR3 is 15 residues. The germline V and J ends were trimmed by 4 bases and 5 bases, with 14 bases remaining between them. Germline loops: CDR1 LNHNV, CDR2 YYDKDF (reference sequence). The chain's CDR3 is CATSTRTVGTGELFF. The CDR3, as DNA: TGTGCCACCAGCACCCGGACAGTGGGGACCGGGGAGCTGTTTTTT. Using reference TRBV15 and TRBJ2-2 for the parts outside the CDR3, the full variable domain is DAMVIQNPRYQVTQFGKPVTLSCSQTLNHNVMYWYQQKSSQAPKLLFHYYDKDFNNEADTPDNFQSRRPNTSFCFLDIRSPGLGDTAMYLCATSTRTVGTGELFFGEGSRLTVL.

The chain uses TRBV6-1 and TRBJ1-4; no clear D. CDR1 is MNHNS, CDR2 SASEGT, per germline. This CDR3 contains 15 residues. The V end was cut by 4 bases, the J end by 0 bases, with 9 bases between. CDR3 sequence (DNA): TGTGCCAGCAGTGGGCATATTGCAACTAATGAAAAACTGTTTTTT. This translates into CASSGHIATNEKLFF.

This clone occurred a few times. The chain recombines TRBV6-4 with TRBJ1-6; perhaps TRBD1 as D (6 bases). The CDR3 has 14 residues. Germline V lookup: CDR1 MRHNA, CDR2 SNTAGT. Deletions cut 2 bases from V and 5 bases from J, with 7 bases between. In DNA, the CDR3 is TGTGCCAGCAGTGACCGACAGGATAATTCACCCCTCCACTTT. Translation: CASSDRQDNSPLHF.

This clone was seen more than once but under ten times. The rearrangement links TRBV4-1 to TRBJ2-1; 10 bases align to TRBD1. V gave up 0 bases and J gave up 8 bases; unmatched junction bases: 4. The CDR3 is 15 amino acids. Looked up from germline, CDR1 is MGHRA and CDR2 is YSYEKL. The CDR3 loop reads CASSQDGTGDHEQFF. The CDR3 DNA reads TGCGCCAGCAGCCAAGATGGGACAGGGGACCATGAGCAGTTCTTC.

This chain uses TRBV10-3 with TRBJ2-1; TRBD2 matches 7 bases. The CDR3 runs 18 residues. Trimming took 0 bases from V and 5 from J; bases not matched to a gene: 13. Germline CDR1 ENHRY, CDR2 SYGVKD. The CDR3, as DNA: TGTGCCATCAGTGAGTCCACTCCTGCGGGAGCACTTAACAATGAGCAGTTCTTC. It yields the protein CAISESTPAGALNNEQFF.

Only a few counts were recorded for this clone. The V call is TRBV30, the J call TRBJ1-1, with TRBD1 as a possible D gene (6 bases). The CDR3 length is 13 residues. The ends were cut back, 4 bases at V and 4 bases at J, with 13 bases in the middle. Germline V lookup: CDR1 GTSNPN, CDR2 SVGIG (reference sequence). As DNA, the CDR3 is TGTGCCTGGAACCCGGGGGGGCTCACTGAAGCTTTCTTT. It is translated as CAWNPGGLTEAFF.

The chain is built from TRBV6-5 and TRBJ2-1, with D possibly TRBD2 on 5 matching bases. The CDR3 totals 13 residues. V dropped 4 bases and J dropped 6 bases, with 10 bases sitting between them. CDR1 is MNHEY and CDR2 is SVGAGI in the germline V gene. CDR3 bases: TGTGCCAGCAGTTCACAGCGGATCAATGAGCAGTTCTTC. This gives the protein CASSSQRINEQFF.

The CDR3 protein is CASSTGTGYQPQHF. In DNA form, the CDR3 reads TGCGCCAGCAGCACCGGGACAGGGTATCAGCCCCAGCATTTT. This chain joins TRBV5-1 and TRBJ1-5, with 9 bases matching TRBD1. Losses at the gene ends were 4 bases for V and 5 bases for J; bases not matched to a gene: 4. CDR3 length: 14 residues. CDR1 and CDR2 from the germline V gene are SGHRS and YFSETQ.

This sequence joins TRBV5-4 and TRBJ2-2, with TRBD2 matching 10 bases. CDR3 length equals 17 residues. V shed 6 bases, J shed 6 bases, and the junction held 14 bases outside the gene matches. Germline V gene sequence: CDR1 SGHNT, CDR2 YYREEE (reference sequence). The CDR3 spells CASTWGASGSISGELFF. The CDR3, as DNA: TGTGCCAGCACCTGGGGGGCTAGCGGGAGTATCTCCGGGGAGCTGTTTTTT.

The rearrangement joins TRBV19 to TRBJ1-2; TRBD1 agrees at 10 bases. The CDR3 covers 15 residues. The germline CDR1 and CDR2 sequences are LNHDA and SQIVND (reference sequence). V gave up 5 bases and J gave up 4 bases; unmatched junction bases: 7. DNA for the CDR3: TGTGCCAGTAGTCCAACGGACAGGGGGGCCTATGGCTACACCTTC. This codes for CASSPTDRGAYGYTF.

The chain links TRBV10-3 to TRBJ2-7, with 9 bases aligning to TRBD1. Germline V lookup: CDR1 ENHRY, CDR2 SYGVKD. CDR3 length: 15 residues. V lost 3 bases, J lost 1 base, and 4 bases stayed unmatched. The CDR3 reads CAISDNGQGSYEQYF. The CDR3 region has the DNA TGTGCCATCAGTGATAATGGACAGGGGTCCTACGAGCAGTACTTC.

The gene calls are TRBV2 and TRBJ2-7; D call uncertain. The CDR3 extends over 11 amino acids. V shed 3 bases and J shed 6 bases, with 6 bases lying between them. The germline gives CDR1 SNHLY, CDR2 FYNNEI. CDR3 protein: CASSDQVEQYF. The CDR3 bases are TGTGCCAGCAGTGATCAGGTCGAGCAGTACTTC.

The rearrangement joins TRBV10-3 to TRBJ2-7, with TRBD2 matching 13 bases. The CDR3 is made up of 19 amino acids. The germline V gene encodes CDR1 ENHRY and CDR2 SYGVKD. With 0 bases clipped from V and 6 bases from J, the junction kept 14 bases outside the gene matches. Here the CDR3 DNA reads TGTGCCATCAGTGAGTCGGTCGGGCCAGGGACTAGCGGGAAGAGCGAGCAGTACTTC. Residues: CAISESVGPGTSGKSEQYF.

In nucleotides, the CDR3 is TGTGCCAGCAATCCCCAGGGTATCTCCAGTCAGCCCCAGCATTTT. This encodes CASNPQGISSQPQHF. The rearrangement links TRBV2 to TRBJ1-5; TRBD1 might be the D (5 bases). CDR1 and CDR2 from the germline V gene are SNHLY and FYNNEI. V was cut by 7 bases and J by 6 bases, with 19 bases left in between. CDR3 length: 15 residues.